What follows describes a single T cell receptor (beta chain). Germline V gene sequence: CDR1 SGHRS, CDR2 YFSETQ. The CDR3 length is 15 residues. The trim removed 1 base at V and 5 bases at J, leaving 4 bases unmatched. The sample originates from a study of shared clonotypes between healthy human individuals. Libraries were prepared by immunoSEQ multiplex PCR; TCRdb keeps only in-frame clonotypes and omits some of them. The sample yields about 1.5 million clones, approximately 98% seen once. This clonotype was sampled from a man aged 25 to 45 in good health. The chain has TRBV5-1 and TRBJ2-2; 8 bases are a match to TRBD2. Sequenced material: naive CD4+ T cells sorted from blood. Subset defined: CD45RA+ positively selected. The CDR3 sequence: CASSLPGGKTGELFF. The CDR3 DNA reads TGCGCCAGCAGCTTGCCGGGAGGGAAAACCGGGGAGCTGTTTTTT. The complete variable domain, with remaining parts taken from reference TRBV5-1 and TRBJ2-2, reads KAGVTQTPRYLIKTRGQQVTLSCSPISGHRSVSWYQQTPGQGLQFLFEYFSETQRNKGNFPGRFSGRQFSNSRSEMNVSTLELGDSALYLCASSLPGGKTGELFFGEGSRLTVL.